These 24 T cell receptor beta chains were sequenced from one sample in a study of T cell changes during pregnancy in multiple sclerosis. Clones were read by immunoSEQ multiplex PCR, and TCRdb kept only the in-frame ones, dropping some. The sample includes 4,800 or so clones, about 80% of them seen just once. Here the sequenced sample was CD8+ T cells from peripheral blood mononuclear cells, taken in the second trimester of pregnancy. The receptors stem from a female donor in good health, enrolled as a control in a pregnancy study.

V and J are TRBV28 and TRBJ2-5, with D perhaps matching TRBD2 (6 bases). CDR3 length: 15 residues. Germline lookup yields CDR1 MDHEN and CDR2 SYDVKM. V was pared by 3 bases and J by 0 bases, with 11 bases between. CDR3: CASSFNRGNQETQYF. The CDR3 coding sequence is TGTGCCAGCAGTTTTAATCGGGGGAACCAAGAGACCCAGTACTTC.

The chain combines TRBV6-4 with TRBJ1-6; D is perhaps TRBD1 (5 bases). CDR3 length: 16 residues. V was pared by 5 bases and J by 6 bases, with 17 bases between. From germline, CDR1 is MRHNA and CDR2 SNTAGT. CDR3 nucleotide sequence: TGTGCCAGCAGTCCCTCCCCCGACAGACCTAATTCACCCCTCCACTTT. Amino acids: CASSPSPDRPNSPLHF.

This clone was found a few times. The rearrangement joins TRBV19 to TRBJ1-4; 8 nucleotides agree with TRBD1. The CDR3 consists of 14 residues. Per germline, CDR1 LNHDA and CDR2 SQIVND (reference sequence). The trim removed 1 base at V and 8 bases at J, leaving 3 bases unmatched. CDR3 sequence (DNA): TGTGCCAGTAGTATAGGACAGGGGCACGAAAAACTGTTTTTT. It specifies CASSIGQGHEKLFF.

This clone was found a few times. The chain uses TRBV6-5 and TRBJ2-7; TRBD1 might be the D (5 bases). Germline assignment: CDR1 MNHEY and CDR2 SVGAGI. There are 14 residues in the CDR3. Between the trimmed V and J ends, which lost 4 bases and 3 bases, there was a span of 13 bases. CDR3 sequence reads: CASSLTREHYEQYF. In DNA form, the CDR3 reads TGTGCCAGCAGTTTAACCAGGGAACACTACGAGCAGTACTTC.

The rearrangement joins TRBV27 to TRBJ1-1; no clear D gene. The CDR3 runs 12 residues. Between the trimmed V and J ends, which lost 7 bases and 2 bases, there was a span of 8 bases. Per the germline V gene, CDR1 is MNHEY and CDR2 is SMNVEV (reference sequence). The CDR3 nucleotides are TGTGCCAGCATGTCTCTCAACACTGAAGCTTTCTTT. Its protein is CASMSLNTEAFF.

The chain has TRBV2 and TRBJ2-1; D remains ambiguous. Germline V CDR1 and CDR2: SNHLY, FYNNEI. V lost 7 bases and J lost 2, with 12 bases in between. CDR3 size: 14 residues. In DNA, the CDR3 is TGTGCCAGCACCAGCGCCTCCGCCTACAATGAGCAGTTCTTC. Translation gives CASTSASAYNEQFF. The variable domain in full, completed from reference TRBV2 and TRBJ2-1, reads EPEVTQTPSHQVTQMGQEVILRCVPISNHLYFYWYRQILGQKVEFLVSFYNNEISEKSEIFDDQFSVERPDGSNFTLKIRSTKLEDSAMYFCASTSASAYNEQFFGPGTRLTVL.

This clone was found once. The V gene is TRBV9, the J gene TRBJ2-3; D is possibly TRBD2 (5 bases). With 2 bases removed from V and 3 bases from J, the gap between germline ends came to 13 bases. The germline gives CDR1 SGDLS, CDR2 YYNGEE. The CDR3 consists of 15 residues. CDR3 in amino acids: CASSVSVTFTDTQYF. DNA of the CDR3: TGTGCCAGCAGCGTTAGCGTCACCTTTACAGATACGCAGTATTTT.

In this sample, this clone turned up a few times. The chain carries TRBV28 and TRBJ2-1; TRBD2 aligns across 7 bases. Germline-derived CDR1 and CDR2 are MDHEN and SYDVKM. V was pared by 4 bases and J by 2 bases, with 23 bases of the junction left unmatched. The CDR3 is 21 residues long. CDR3 sequence reads: CASSSRFSGGDGTTPYNEQFF. The DNA of the CDR3 is TGTGCCAGCAGTTCCCGTTTTAGTGGGGGGGACGGGACTACCCCCTACAATGAGCAGTTCTTC.

This rearrangement joins TRBV6-4 to TRBJ2-1; D might be TRBD2 (6 bases). The CDR3 is 15 residues long. Per germline, CDR1 MRHNA and CDR2 SNTAGT. The V and J ends lost 0 bases and 8 bases respectively, with 14 bases between them. CDR3 in DNA: TGTGCCAGCAGTGACTCGATATCGGGGGTGGATGAGCAGTTCTTC. It is translated as CASSDSISGVDEQFF.

This chain links TRBV6-4 with TRBJ1-6, with 7 bases aligning to TRBD1. The junction had 4 bases not matched to a gene; V was cut back by 0 bases and J by 5 bases. The CDR3 loop spans 16 amino acids. Looked up from germline, CDR1 is MRHNA and CDR2 is SNTAGT. The CDR3, as DNA: TGTGCCAGCAGTGACTCGAGGCAGGGGGATAATTCACCCCTCCACTTT. Translated, it gives CASSDSRQGDNSPLHF.

The chain uses TRBV6-6 and TRBJ2-1, with 10 bases aligning to TRBD1. Germline V gene data show CDR1 as MNHNY and CDR2 as SVGAGI (reference sequence). The trim removed 6 bases at V and 9 bases at J, leaving 11 bases unmatched. The CDR3 consists of 15 residues. The DNA for the CDR3 is TGTGCCAGCAGGCGGGACAGGGGTTTGAATAGTGAGCAGTTCTTC. It yields the protein CASRRDRGLNSEQFF.

This rearrangement joins TRBV4-2 to TRBJ2-1; 7 positions agree with TRBD2. V lost 0 bases and J lost 8; bases outside the gene matches: 1. Germline assignment: CDR1 LGHNA and CDR2 YNFKEQ. The CDR3 spans 13 residues. CDR3 DNA: TGTGCCAGCAGCCAAGATCGGGGGGATGAGCAGTTCTTC. Protein: CASSQDRGDEQFF.

This clone was counted between two and nine times. The CDR3: CASSLLSGATNEKLFF. The DNA of the CDR3 is TGTGCCAGCAGCTTATTATCGGGGGCAACTAATGAAAAACTGTTTTTT. The chain uses TRBV7-2 and TRBJ1-4; possibly TRBD1 for D (5 bases). Germline CDR1 and CDR2: SGHTA and FQGNSA. Trimming cost V 2 bases and J 0 bases, with 10 bases left between them. The CDR3 runs 16 residues.

V gene TRBV19 combines with J gene TRBJ1-5; D not resolved. From germline, CDR1 is LNHDA and CDR2 SQIVND (reference sequence). V lost 10 bases and J 0 bases, leaving 10 bases between the germline ends. The CDR3 has 13 residues. As DNA, the CDR3 is TGTGCCACCGGCCCGGGTAGCAATCAGCCCCAGCATTTT. Translation gives CATGPGSNQPQHF. Using reference TRBV19 and TRBJ1-5 for the parts outside the CDR3, the full variable domain is DGGITQSPKYLFRKEGQNVTLSCEQNLNHDAMYWYRQDPGQGLRLIYYSQIVNDFQKGDIAEGYSVSREKKESFPLTVTSAQKNPTAFYLCATGPGSNQPQHFGDGTRLSIL.

The chain links TRBV5-6 to TRBJ1-1, with a possible D match to TRBD1 (6 bases). The CDR3 loop spans 14 amino acids. With 3 bases removed from V and 3 bases from J, the gap between germline ends came to 12 bases. CDR1 is SGHDT, CDR2 YYEEEE, per germline. In DNA, the CDR3 is TGTGCCAGCAGCTCCGGGGGGCTGGACACTGAAGCTTTCTTT. Translation: CASSSGGLDTEAFF.

The CDR3 spells CASSLLGLQETQYF. CDR3 bases: TGCGCCAGCAGCTTGTTGGGCCTCCAAGAGACCCAGTACTTC. V is TRBV5-1 and J is TRBJ2-5, with D unresolved. V gave up 1 base and J gave up 1 base, with 8 bases separating them. The CDR3 covers 14 residues. Per germline, CDR1 SGHRS and CDR2 YFSETQ.

This chain uses TRBV11-2 with TRBJ2-2, with 7 nucleotides matching TRBD2. The germline V gene encodes CDR1 SGHAT and CDR2 FQNNGV. Trimming removed 3 bases from V and 1 base from J; junction bases left unmatched: 8. The CDR3 sequence is 17 residues long. The CDR3 DNA reads as TGTGCCAGCAGCTTGGGGGAGGGCCTTATGAACACCGGGGAGCTGTTTTTT. Amino acids: CASSLGEGLMNTGELFF.

This chain joins TRBV6-4 and TRBJ2-2, with 7 bases matching TRBD1. The CDR3 sequence is 13 residues long. Per germline, CDR1 MRHNA and CDR2 SNTAGT. Trimming took 5 bases from V and 4 from J; bases not matched to a gene: 1. The CDR3 loop is CASSQGVTGELFF. For the CDR3, the DNA is TGTGCCAGCAGTCAGGGGGTCACCGGGGAGCTGTTTTTT.

In its sample, this clone was seen once. V gene TRBV7-9 combines with J gene TRBJ1-1; a possible D gene is TRBD1 (6 bases). The CDR3 is 14 amino acids. V dropped 5 bases and J dropped 5 bases, with 15 bases sitting between them. Looked up from germline, CDR1 is SEHNR and CDR2 is FQNEAQ (reference sequence). CDR3 bases: TGTGCCAGCAGCCACAGGGAGAGGGGTACTGAAGCTTTCTTT. It specifies CASSHRERGTEAFF. Drawing the rest from reference TRBV7-9 and TRBJ1-1, the complete variable domain is DTGVSQNPRHKITKRGQNVTFRCDPISEHNRLYWYRQTLGQGPEFLTYFQNEAQLEKSRLLSDRFSAERPKGSFSTLEIQRTEQGDSAMYLCASSHRERGTEAFFGQGTRLTVV.

Only a few counts were recorded for this clone. The chain combines TRBV6-1 with TRBJ2-7; 11 bases align to TRBD1. V lost 6 bases, J lost 2 bases, and 6 bases stayed unmatched. Germline CDR1 and CDR2: MNHNS and SASEGT. The CDR3 has 15 residues. The CDR3 region is CASREGQGETYEQYF. DNA for the CDR3: TGTGCCAGCAGGGAGGGACAGGGGGAAACCTACGAGCAGTACTTC.

The rearrangement uses TRBV10-3 and TRBJ1-2, with 7 positions matching TRBD1. Germline V gene data show CDR1 as ENHRY and CDR2 as SYGVKD. CDR3 length: 17 residues. The ends lost 2 bases at V and 0 bases at J; junction bases unmatched: 9. The CDR3 DNA is TGTGCCATCAGTGAGGACAAGCAGGGACAGCCTAACTATGGCTACACCTTC. It specifies CAISEDKQGQPNYGYTF.

The chain recombines TRBV13 with TRBJ2-5; 9 positions match TRBD2. The CDR3 runs to 16 residues. Germline trimming cut 3 bases from V and 1 base from J; bases unmatched to any gene: 6. From germline, CDR1 is PRHDT and CDR2 FYEKMQ (reference sequence). CDR3 bases: TGTGCCAGCAGCTTCGGCGGGAGGGCCTTCCAAGAGACCCAGTACTTC. Its translation is CASSFGGRAFQETQYF.

This clone was seen a few times. Other DNA sequences from this sample encode an identical CDR3 as well. This rearrangement joins TRBV9 to TRBJ2-1; maybe TRBD1 (6 bases). Trimming shortened V by 0 bases and J by 0 bases, and 7 bases separated the two germline ends. Looked up from germline, CDR1 is SGDLS and CDR2 is YYNGEE. The CDR3 is 15 residues long. In DNA, the CDR3 is TGTGCCAGCAGCGTAGAGGACAGCTCCTACAATGAGCAGTTCTTC. It is translated as CASSVEDSSYNEQFF.

This sequence joins TRBV6-5 and TRBJ1-1, with 7 bases aligning to TRBD1. Germline assignment: CDR1 MNHEY and CDR2 SVGAGI. With V trimmed by 5 bases and J by 8 bases, 14 bases remained unmatched. The CDR3 covers 15 residues. DNA of the CDR3: TGTGCCAGCAGTCACACGCCCGACAGGGATACCGAAGCTTTCTTT. It translates to CASSHTPDRDTEAFF.